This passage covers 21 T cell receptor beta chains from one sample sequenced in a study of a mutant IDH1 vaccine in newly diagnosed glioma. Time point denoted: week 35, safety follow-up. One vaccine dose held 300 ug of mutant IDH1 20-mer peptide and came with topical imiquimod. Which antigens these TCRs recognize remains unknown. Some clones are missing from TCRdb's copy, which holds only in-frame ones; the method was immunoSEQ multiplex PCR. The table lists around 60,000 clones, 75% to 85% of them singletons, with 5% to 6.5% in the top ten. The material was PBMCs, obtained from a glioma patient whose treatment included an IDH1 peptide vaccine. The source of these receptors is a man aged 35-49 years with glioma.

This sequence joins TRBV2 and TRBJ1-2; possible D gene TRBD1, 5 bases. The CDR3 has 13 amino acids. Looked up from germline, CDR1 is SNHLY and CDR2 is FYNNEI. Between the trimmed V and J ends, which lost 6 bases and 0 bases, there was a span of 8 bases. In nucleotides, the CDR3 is TGTGCCAGCAGAACAGGAACTAACTATGGCTACACCTTC. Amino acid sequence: CASRTGTNYGYTF.

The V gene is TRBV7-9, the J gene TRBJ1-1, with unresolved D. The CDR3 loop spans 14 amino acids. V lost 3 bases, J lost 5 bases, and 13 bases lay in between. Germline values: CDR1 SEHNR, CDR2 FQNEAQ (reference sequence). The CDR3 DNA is TGTGCCAGCAGCTTCCGCCAGGCGAGTACTGAAGCTTTCTTT. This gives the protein CASSFRQASTEAFF.

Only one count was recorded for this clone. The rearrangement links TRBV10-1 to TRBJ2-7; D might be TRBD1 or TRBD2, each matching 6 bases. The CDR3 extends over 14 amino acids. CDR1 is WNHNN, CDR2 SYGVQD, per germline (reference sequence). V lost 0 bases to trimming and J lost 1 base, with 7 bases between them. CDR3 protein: CASSESGGSYEQYF. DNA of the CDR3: TGCGCCAGCAGTGAGTCAGGGGGGTCCTACGAGCAGTACTTC.

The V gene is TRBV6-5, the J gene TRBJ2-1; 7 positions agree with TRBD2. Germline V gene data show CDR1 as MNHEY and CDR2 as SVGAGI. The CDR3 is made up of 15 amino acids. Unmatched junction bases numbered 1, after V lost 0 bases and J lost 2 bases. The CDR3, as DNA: TGTGCCAGCAGTTACTCAGGGACTACCTACAATGAGCAGTTCTTC. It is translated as CASSYSGTTYNEQFF.

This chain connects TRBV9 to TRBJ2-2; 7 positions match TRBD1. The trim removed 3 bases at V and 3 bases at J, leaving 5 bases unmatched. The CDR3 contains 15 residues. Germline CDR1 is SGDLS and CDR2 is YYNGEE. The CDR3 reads CASSATGTDTGELFF. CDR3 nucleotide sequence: TGTGCCAGCAGCGCGACAGGGACGGACACCGGGGAGCTGTTTTTT. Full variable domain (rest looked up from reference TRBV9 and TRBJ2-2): DSGVTQTPKHLITATGQRVTLRCSPRSGDLSVYWYQQSLDQGLQFLIQYYNGEERAKGNILERFSAQQFPDLHSELNLSSLELGDSALYFCASSATGTDTGELFFGEGSRLTVL.

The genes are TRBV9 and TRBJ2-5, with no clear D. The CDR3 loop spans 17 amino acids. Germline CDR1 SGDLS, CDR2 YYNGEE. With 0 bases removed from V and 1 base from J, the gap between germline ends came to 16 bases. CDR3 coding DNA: TGTGCCAGCAGCGTAGGGGCGTCTAAAGTAATCCAAGAGACCCAGTACTTC. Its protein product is CASSVGASKVIQETQYF.

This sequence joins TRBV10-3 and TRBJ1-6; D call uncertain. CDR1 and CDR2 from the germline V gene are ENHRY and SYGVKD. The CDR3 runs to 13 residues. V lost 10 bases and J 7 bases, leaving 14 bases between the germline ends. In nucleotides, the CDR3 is TGTGCCACCCGACTGACCGTCAATTCACCCCTCCACTTT. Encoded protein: CATRLTVNSPLHF.

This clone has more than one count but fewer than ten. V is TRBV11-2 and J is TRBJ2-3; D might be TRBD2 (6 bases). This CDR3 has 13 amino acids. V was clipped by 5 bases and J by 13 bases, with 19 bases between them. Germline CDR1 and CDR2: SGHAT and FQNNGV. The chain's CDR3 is CASSLRGGTYEYF. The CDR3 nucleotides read TGTGCCAGCAGCCTCCGTGGGGGGACCTACGAGTATTTT.

The CDR3 loop is CAWNVRGGEKLFF. For the CDR3, the DNA is TGTGCCTGGAATGTCAGGGGGGGTGAAAAACTGTTTTTT. This rearrangement joins TRBV30 to TRBJ1-4; 7 nucleotides align to TRBD1. The CDR3 covers 13 residues. V was pared by 4 bases and J by 7 bases, with 6 bases of the junction left unmatched. Germline CDR1 reads GTSNPN; CDR2 reads SVGIG (reference sequence).

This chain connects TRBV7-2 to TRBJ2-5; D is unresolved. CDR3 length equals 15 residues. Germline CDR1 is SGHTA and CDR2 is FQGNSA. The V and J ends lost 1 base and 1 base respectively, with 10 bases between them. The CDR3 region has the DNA TGTGCCAGCAGCTTAGGTTCAGTGGGCCAAGAGACCCAGTACTTC. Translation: CASSLGSVGQETQYF. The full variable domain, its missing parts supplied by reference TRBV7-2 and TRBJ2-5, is GAGVSQSPSNKVTEKGKDVELRCDPISGHTALYWYRQSLGQGLEFLIYFQGNSAPDKSGLPSDRFSAERTGGSVSTLTIQRTQQEDSAVYLCASSLGSVGQETQYFGPGTRLLVL.

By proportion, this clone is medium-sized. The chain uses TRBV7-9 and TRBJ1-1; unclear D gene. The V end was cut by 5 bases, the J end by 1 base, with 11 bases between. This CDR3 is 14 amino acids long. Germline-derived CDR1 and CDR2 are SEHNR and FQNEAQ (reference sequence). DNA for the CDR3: TGTGCCAGCAGCCGAACGTTCGAGAACACTGAAGCTTTCTTT. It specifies CASSRTFENTEAFF. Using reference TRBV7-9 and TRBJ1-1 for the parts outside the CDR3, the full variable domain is DTGVSQNPRHKITKRGQNVTFRCDPISEHNRLYWYRQTLGQGPEFLTYFQNEAQLEKSRLLSDRFSAERPKGSFSTLEIQRTEQGDSAMYLCASSRTFENTEAFFGQGTRLTVV.

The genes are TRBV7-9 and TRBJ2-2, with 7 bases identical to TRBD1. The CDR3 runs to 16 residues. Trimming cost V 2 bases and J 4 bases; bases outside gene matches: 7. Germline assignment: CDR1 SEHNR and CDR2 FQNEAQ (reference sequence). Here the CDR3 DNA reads TGTGCCAGCAGCTTACCGACAGGGTGGACCACCGGGGAGCTGTTTTTT. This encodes CASSLPTGWTTGELFF.

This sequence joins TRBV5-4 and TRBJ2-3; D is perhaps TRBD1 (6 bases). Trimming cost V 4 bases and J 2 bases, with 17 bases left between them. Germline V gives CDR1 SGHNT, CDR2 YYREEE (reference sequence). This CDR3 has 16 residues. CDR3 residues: CASSPLGTWDTDTQYF. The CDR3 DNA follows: TGTGCCAGCAGCCCTCTCGGGACATGGGACACAGATACGCAGTATTTT.

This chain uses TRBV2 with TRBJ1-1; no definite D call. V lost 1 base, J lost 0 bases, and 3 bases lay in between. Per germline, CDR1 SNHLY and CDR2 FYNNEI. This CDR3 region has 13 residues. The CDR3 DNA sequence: TGTGCCAGCAGTGAAGAAGTGAACACTGAAGCTTTCTTT. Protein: CASSEEVNTEAFF.

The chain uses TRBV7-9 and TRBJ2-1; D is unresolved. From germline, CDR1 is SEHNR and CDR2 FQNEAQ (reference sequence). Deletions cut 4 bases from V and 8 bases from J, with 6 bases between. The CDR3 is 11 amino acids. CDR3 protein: CASSYFDEQFF. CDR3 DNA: TGTGCCAGCAGCTATTTCGATGAGCAGTTCTTC.

CDR3 residues: CASSSGPQETQYF. The CDR3 DNA reads TGTGCCAGCAGCTCTGGGCCTCAAGAGACCCAGTACTTC. The rearrangement joins TRBV7-3 to TRBJ2-5; unclear D gene. Germline CDR1 SGHTA, CDR2 FQGTGA. The CDR3 spans 13 residues. V was pared by 4 bases and J by 2 bases, with 8 bases between.

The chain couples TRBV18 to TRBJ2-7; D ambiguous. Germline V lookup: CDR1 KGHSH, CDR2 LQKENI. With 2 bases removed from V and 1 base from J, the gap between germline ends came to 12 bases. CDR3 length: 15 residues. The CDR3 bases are TGTGCCAGCTCACCAGAATTTGTCAGATCCTACGAGCAGTACTTC. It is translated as CASSPEFVRSYEQYF.

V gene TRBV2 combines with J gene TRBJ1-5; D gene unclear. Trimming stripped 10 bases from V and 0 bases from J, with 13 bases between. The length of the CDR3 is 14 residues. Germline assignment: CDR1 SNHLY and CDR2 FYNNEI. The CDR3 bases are TGTGCCATCTGCGACTCCTATAGCAATCAGCCCCAGCATTTT. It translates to CAICDSYSNQPQHF.

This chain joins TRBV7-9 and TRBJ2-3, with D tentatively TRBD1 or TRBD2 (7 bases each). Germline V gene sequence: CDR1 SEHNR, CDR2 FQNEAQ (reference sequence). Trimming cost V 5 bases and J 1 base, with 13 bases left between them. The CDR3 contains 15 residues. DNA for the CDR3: TGTGCCAGCAGCCCTCAGGGGGGGGGCACAGATACGCAGTATTTT. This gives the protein CASSPQGGGTDTQYF.

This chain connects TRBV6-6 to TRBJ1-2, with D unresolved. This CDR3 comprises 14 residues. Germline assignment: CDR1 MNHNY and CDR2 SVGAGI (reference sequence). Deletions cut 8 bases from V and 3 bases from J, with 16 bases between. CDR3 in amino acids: CASRGRAPHYGYTF. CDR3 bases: TGTGCCAGCCGGGGTAGGGCCCCGCACTATGGCTACACCTTC.

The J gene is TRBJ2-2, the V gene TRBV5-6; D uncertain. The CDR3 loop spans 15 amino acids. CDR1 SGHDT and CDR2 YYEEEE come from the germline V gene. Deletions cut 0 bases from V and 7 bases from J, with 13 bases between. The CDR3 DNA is TGTGCCAGCAGCTTGGGCCGATCCCGAGTCGGGGAGCTGTTTTTT. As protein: CASSLGRSRVGELFF.